One T cell receptor beta chain is described in this entry. What it recognizes is unknown. CDR1 LGHNA and CDR2 YSLEER come from the germline V gene. This CDR3 comprises 14 residues. With 4 bases clipped from V and 7 bases from J, the junction kept 6 bases outside the gene matches. The assay was immunoSEQ multiplex PCR, and TCRdb's table has in-frame clones only and misses some. The sample has about 140,000 clones; approximately 90% are singletons. This record comes from a study of T cell responses to AZD1222 COVID-19 vaccine. Findings of the study overall: Recipients of AZD1222 seropositive at baseline numbered only 5 to 7.

Specimen: peripheral blood, collected 28 days after the second AZD1222 dose. The chain employs TRBV4-3 and TRBJ1-2; TRBD1 matches 10 bases. This receptor was identified in an adult who received the AZD1222 COVID-19 vaccine. The CDR3 sequence: CASSLPGQGFGYTF. In nucleotides, the CDR3 is TGCGCCAGCAGCCTCCCGGGACAGGGGTTTGGCTACACCTTC.